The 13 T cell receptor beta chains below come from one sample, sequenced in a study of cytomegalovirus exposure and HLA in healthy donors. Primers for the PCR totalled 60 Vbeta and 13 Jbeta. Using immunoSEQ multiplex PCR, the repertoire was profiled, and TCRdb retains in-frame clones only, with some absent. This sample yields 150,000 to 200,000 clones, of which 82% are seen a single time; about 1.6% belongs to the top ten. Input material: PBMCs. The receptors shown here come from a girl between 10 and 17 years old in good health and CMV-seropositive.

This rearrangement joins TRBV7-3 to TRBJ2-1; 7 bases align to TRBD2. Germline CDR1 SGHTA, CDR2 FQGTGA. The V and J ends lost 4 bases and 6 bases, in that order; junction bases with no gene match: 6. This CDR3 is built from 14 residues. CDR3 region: CASSSSGAANEQFF. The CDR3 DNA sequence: TGTGCCAGCAGCTCTAGCGGAGCAGCCAATGAGCAGTTCTTC.

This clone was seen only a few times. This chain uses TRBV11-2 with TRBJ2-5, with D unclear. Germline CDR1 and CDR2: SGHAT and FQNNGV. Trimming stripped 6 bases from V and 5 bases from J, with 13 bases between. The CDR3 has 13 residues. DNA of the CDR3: TGTGCCAGCAGGAACCTCCGAGTGGAGACCCAGTACTTC. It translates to CASRNLRVETQYF.

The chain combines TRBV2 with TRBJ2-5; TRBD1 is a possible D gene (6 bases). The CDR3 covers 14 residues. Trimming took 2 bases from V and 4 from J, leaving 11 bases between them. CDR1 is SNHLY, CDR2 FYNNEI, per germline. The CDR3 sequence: CASSETGSGETQYF. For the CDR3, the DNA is TGTGCCAGCAGTGAAACAGGGTCCGGAGAGACCCAGTACTTC. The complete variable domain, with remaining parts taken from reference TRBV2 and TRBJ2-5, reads EPEVTQTPSHQVTQMGQEVILRCVPISNHLYFYWYRQILGQKVEFLVSFYNNEISEKSEIFDDQFSVERPDGSNFTLKIRSTKLEDSAMYFCASSETGSGETQYFGPGTRLLVL.

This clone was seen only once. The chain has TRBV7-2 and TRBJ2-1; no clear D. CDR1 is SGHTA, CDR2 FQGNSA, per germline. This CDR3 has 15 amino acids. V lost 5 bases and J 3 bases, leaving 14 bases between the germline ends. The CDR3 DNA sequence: TGTGCCAGCAGCCCCCTCCCGGAGAACTACAATGAGCAGTTCTTC. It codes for CASSPLPENYNEQFF.

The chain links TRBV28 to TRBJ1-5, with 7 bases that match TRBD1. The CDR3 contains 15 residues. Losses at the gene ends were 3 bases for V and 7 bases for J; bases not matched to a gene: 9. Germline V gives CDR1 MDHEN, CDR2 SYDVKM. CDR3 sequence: CASSFLSGGRQPQHF. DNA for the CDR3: TGTGCCAGCAGTTTCCTCTCAGGGGGACGGCAGCCCCAGCATTTT.

The CDR3 reads CASSVTGVYGYTF. DNA of the CDR3: TGTGCCAGCAGCGTGACGGGGGTCTATGGCTACACCTTC. This sequence joins TRBV9 and TRBJ1-2; D is perhaps TRBD1 (5 bases). V was shortened by 2 bases and J by 4 bases, with 9 bases between the two germline ends. Germline CDR1 and CDR2: SGDLS and YYNGEE. CDR3 length: 13 amino acids. The variable domain in full, with the rest retrieved from reference TRBV9 and TRBJ1-2, is DSGVTQTPKHLITATGQRVTLRCSPRSGDLSVYWYQQSLDQGLQFLIQYYNGEERAKGNILERFSAQQFPDLHSELNLSSLELGDSALYFCASSVTGVYGYTFGSGTRLTVV.

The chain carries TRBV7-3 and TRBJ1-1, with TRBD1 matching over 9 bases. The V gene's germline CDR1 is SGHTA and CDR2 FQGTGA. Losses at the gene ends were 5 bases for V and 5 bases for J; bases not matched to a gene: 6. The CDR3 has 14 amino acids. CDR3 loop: CASSLTGGETEAFF. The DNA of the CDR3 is TGTGCCAGCAGCCTGACAGGGGGGGAAACTGAAGCTTTCTTT.

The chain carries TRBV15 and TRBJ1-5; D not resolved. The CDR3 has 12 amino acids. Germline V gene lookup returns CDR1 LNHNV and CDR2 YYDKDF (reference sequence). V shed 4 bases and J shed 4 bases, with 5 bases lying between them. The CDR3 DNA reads TGTGCCACCAGCAAATTAAATCAGCCCCAGCATTTT. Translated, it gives CATSKLNQPQHF.

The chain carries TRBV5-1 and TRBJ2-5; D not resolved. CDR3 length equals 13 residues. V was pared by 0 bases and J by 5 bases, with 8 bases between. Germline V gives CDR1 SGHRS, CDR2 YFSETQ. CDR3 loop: CASSLGAWETQYF. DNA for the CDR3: TGCGCCAGCAGCTTGGGGGCGTGGGAGACCCAGTACTTC.

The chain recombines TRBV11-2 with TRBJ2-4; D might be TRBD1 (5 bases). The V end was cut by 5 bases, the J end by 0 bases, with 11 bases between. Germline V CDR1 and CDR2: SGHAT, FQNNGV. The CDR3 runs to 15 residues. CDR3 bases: TGTGCCAGCAGCCTCGTGGGGCTAGCCAAAAACATTCAGTACTTC. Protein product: CASSLVGLAKNIQYF.

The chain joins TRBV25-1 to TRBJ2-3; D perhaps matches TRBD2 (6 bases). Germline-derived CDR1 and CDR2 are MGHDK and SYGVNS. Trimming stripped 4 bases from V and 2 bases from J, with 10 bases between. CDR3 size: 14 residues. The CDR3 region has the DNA TGTGCCAGCAGTGCGGGGGTCTCCACAGATACGCAGTATTTT. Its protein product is CASSAGVSTDTQYF.

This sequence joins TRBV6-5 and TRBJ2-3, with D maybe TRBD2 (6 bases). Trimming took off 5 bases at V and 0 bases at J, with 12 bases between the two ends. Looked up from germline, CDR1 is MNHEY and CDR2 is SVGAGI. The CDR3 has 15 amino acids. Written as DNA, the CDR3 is TGTGCCAGCAGTACCCTAGCGTCTAGCACAGATACGCAGTATTTT. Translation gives CASSTLASSTDTQYF.

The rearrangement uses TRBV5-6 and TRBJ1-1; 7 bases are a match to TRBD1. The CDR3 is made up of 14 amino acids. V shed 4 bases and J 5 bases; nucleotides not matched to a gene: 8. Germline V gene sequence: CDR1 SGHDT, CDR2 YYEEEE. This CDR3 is CASSRAGGWTEAFF. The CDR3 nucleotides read TGTGCCAGCAGCCGGGCAGGGGGTTGGACTGAAGCTTTCTTT. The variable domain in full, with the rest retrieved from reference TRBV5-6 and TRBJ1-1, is DAGVTQSPTHLIKTRGQQVTLRCSPKSGHDTVSWYQQALGQGPQFIFQYYEEEERQRGNFPDRFSGHQFPNYSSELNVNALLLGDSALYLCASSRAGGWTEAFFGQGTRLTVV.